What follows are 15 T cell receptor beta chains derived from one specimen sequenced in a study of CD8+CD57+ T cells in acquired aplastic anemia. Patients sequenced had flow cytometry evidence of CD8+CD57+ cell expansion. Genomic DNA, serving as template, underwent TCR beta VDJ and CDR3 profiling. MiXCR was run by TCRdb on the reads, yielding one entry per CDR3 protein. Of about 170,000 distinct CDR3 sequences in the sample, around 50% were seen once. What was sequenced was sorted CD4+, CD8+, or CD8+CD57+ T cells (not recorded which) from PBMCs. Receptor source: a human donor with aplastic anemia.

In regard to this clonotype: A read error may be the cause here, since a much bigger clone is one base away. The chain carries TRBV7-9 and TRBJ2-7; D is unclear. The J call is doubtful: the DNA matches TRBJ2-1 better. Germline CDR1 reads SEHNR; CDR2 reads FQNEAQ (reference sequence). The CDR3 has 12 residues. The CDR3 region has the DNA TGTGCCAGCAGGCGGAGCGTCTACGAGCAGTTCTTC. This codes for CASRRSVYEQFF.

This clonotype came up many times. The genes are TRBV6-1 and TRBJ2-2; 8 nucleotides match TRBD1. J gave up 6 bases and V 7 bases, and 10 bases lay outside the gene matches. The CDR3 has 15 residues. The germline CDR1 and CDR2 sequences are MNHNS and SASEGT. CDR3 sequence (DNA): TGTGCCAGCATCCAAACAGGGGGATGGGCCGGGGAGCTGTTTTTT. It encodes CASIQTGGWAGELFF.

As to this clonotype: This may stem from a read error, because a much larger clone lies one nucleotide away. The chain carries TRBV5-1 and TRBJ1-1; possibly TRBD1 for D (6 bases). Germline V gives CDR1 SGHRS, CDR2 YFSETQ. The CDR3 runs to 14 residues. CDR3 region: CACRIFRQVDEAFF. CDR3 sequence (DNA): TGCGCCTGCAGAATCTTCAGACAGGTAGACGAAGCTTTCTTT.

The rearrangement links TRBV20-1 to TRBJ2-1; TRBD2 agrees at 7 bases. The CDR3 has 15 residues. The ends lost 6 bases at V and 2 bases at J; junction bases unmatched: 10. CDR1 is DFQATT and CDR2 is SNEGSKA in the germline V gene (reference sequence). This chain's CDR3 is CSAPPLLAAYNEQFF. In nucleotides, the CDR3 is TGCAGTGCCCCTCCATTGCTAGCGGCCTACAATGAGCAGTTCTTC.

This chain links TRBV2 with TRBJ2-7, with 9 bases identical to TRBD2. Unmatched junction bases numbered 9, after V lost 3 bases and J lost 6 bases. CDR3 length: 15 residues. The germline CDR1 and CDR2 sequences are SNHLY and FYNNEI. The CDR3 nucleotides read TGTGCCAGCAGTGAGAATAGCGGGAGTTTGGGCGAGCAGTACTTC. Its translation: CASSENSGSLGEQYF.

Many counts were recorded for this clonotype. The chain is built from TRBV6-6 and TRBJ1-5; D ambiguous. The CDR3 has 13 residues. The germline V gene has CDR1 MNHNY and CDR2 SVGAGI (reference sequence). V gave up 2 bases and J gave up 4 bases, with 6 bases separating them. CDR3 nucleotide sequence: TGTGCCAGCAGTTACAAGGGAAATCAGCCCCAGCATTTT. As protein: CASSYKGNQPQHF.

As for this clonotype: A much larger clonotype is one base distant, so this may be a read error. The gene calls are TRBV6-2 or TRBV6-3 and TRBJ2-7; 8 nucleotides align to TRBD2. Germline loops: CDR1 MNHEY, CDR2 SVGEGT. The CDR3 sequence is 15 residues long. V gave up 3 bases and J gave up 5 bases; unmatched junction bases: 9. CDR3 sequence: CASSYTGGGIHEQYF. In DNA form, the CDR3 reads TGTGCCAGCAGTTATACCGGCGGGGGGATCCACGAGCAGTACTTC.

The chain has TRBV7-9 and TRBJ2-6; D perhaps matches TRBD2 (5 bases). The CDR3 has 13 amino acids. Between the trimmed V and J ends, which lost 1 base and 10 bases, there was a span of 8 bases. Per germline, CDR1 SEHNR and CDR2 FQNEAQ (reference sequence). CDR3 amino acids: CASSLERGNVLTF. CDR3 in DNA: TGTGCCAGCAGCTTAGAACGCGGGAACGTCCTGACTTTC.

The chain uses TRBV25-1 and TRBJ1-1; D unresolved. From germline, CDR1 is MGHDK and CDR2 SYGVNS. Deletions cut 6 bases from V and 2 bases from J, with 13 bases between. This CDR3 is built from 14 residues. CDR3 in DNA: TGTGCCAGCAGCCGAACCTCCGGAAACACTGAAGCTTTCTTT. This sequence encodes CASSRTSGNTEAFF. The full variable domain, in which reference TRBV25-1 and TRBJ1-1 provide the parts outside the CDR3, is EADIYQTPRYLVIGTGKKITLECSQTMGHDKMYWYQQDPGMELHLIHYSYGVNSTEKGDLSSESTVSRIRTEHFPLTLESARPSHTSQYLCASSRTSGNTEAFFGQGTRLTVV.

This clonotype was seen only once. The CDR3 does not end in the conserved phenylalanine or tryptophan, so this is likely a read error. The chain's CDR3 is CASSLARDKYNEQFS. For the CDR3, the DNA is TGTGCCAGCAGCTTAGCCAGGGACAAGTACAATGAGCAGTTCTCC. V is TRBV7-2 and J is TRBJ2-1, with D possibly being TRBD1 (6 bases). The CDR3 loop spans 15 amino acids. Germline assignment: CDR1 SGHTA and CDR2 FQGNSA. V was pared by 0 bases and J by 4 bases, with 10 bases between.

This clonotype was counted many times. The rearrangement links TRBV29-1 to TRBJ2-1, with D tentatively TRBD1 (6 bases). The CDR3 sequence is 14 residues long. Trimming left V 7 bases short and J 9 bases short, with 22 bases between. CDR1 and CDR2 (germline): SQVTM, ANQGSEA. CDR3 DNA: TGCAGCGGAAGCCCGGGACACCATACGTCTGAGCAGTTCTTC. It encodes CSGSPGHHTSEQFF.

The chain combines TRBV19 with TRBJ1-2; D not certain. The length of the CDR3 is 15 residues. Trimming cost V 5 bases and J 5 bases, with 18 bases left between them. From germline, CDR1 is LNHDA and CDR2 SQIVND (reference sequence). The CDR3 DNA reads TGTGCCAGTAGTCCTGAGCACACTGTGGGGTATGGCTACACCTTC. This codes for CASSPEHTVGYGYTF.

This clonotype has at least ten counts. The V call is TRBV11-3, the J call TRBJ2-5; no definite D call. Trimming took 5 bases from V and 4 from J, leaving 11 bases between them. Germline CDR1 SGHNT, CDR2 YENEEA. CDR3 length: 13 amino acids. CDR3 sequence (DNA): TGTGCCAGCAGCACGAACGCCGGAGAGACCCAGTACTTC. It encodes CASSTNAGETQYF.

The table lists this clonotype with a few counts. This chain connects TRBV4-3 to TRBJ2-7, with TRBD1 matching 8 bases. Germline loops: CDR1 LGHNA, CDR2 YSLEER. Trimming took 1 base from V and 5 from J; bases not matched to a gene: 13. The CDR3 is made up of 17 amino acids. CDR3 protein: CASSQALLGQGGDEQYF. The CDR3 DNA reads TGCGCCAGCAGCCAAGCACTGCTCGGACAGGGAGGCGACGAGCAGTACTTC.

This clonotype was observed many times. The junction shows a germline mismatch at one end, possibly a read error. The V gene is TRBV2, the J gene TRBJ2-2, with D possibly called TRBD1 or TRBD2 (6 bases each). CDR1 and CDR2 (germline): SNHLY, FYNNEI. This CDR3 comprises 15 residues. The CDR3 sequence: CASRPGHSNTGGLFF. Written as DNA, the CDR3 is TGTGCCAGCAGACCGGGACATTCGAACACCGGGGGGCTGTTTTTT.